This is a list of T cell receptor beta chains from one sample in a study of cytomegalovirus exposure and HLA in healthy donors. The protocol was immunoSEQ multiplex PCR, while the TCRdb copy is restricted to in-frame clones and leaves out a portion. The repertoire holds 130,000 or so clones, with roughly 89% as singletons. Sequencing was performed on PBMCs. The source of these receptors is a woman younger than 35 in good health and CMV-seronegative. Both conserved end residues are part of each CDR3. D genes are given only for firm matches. Where a row states a size, it is once, few, many or the class of an expanded clone; other rows omit it.

CDR3 protein: CASSLFDSDNSPLHF
CDR3 DNA: TGTGCCAGCAGCTTATTCGACAGTGATAATTCACCCCTCCACTTT
V gene: TRBV13
D gene: -
clone size: -
CDR3 length: 15
J gene: TRBJ1-6

CDR3 protein: CASSPDRAYTDTQYF
CDR3 DNA: TGCGCCAGCAGCCCGGACAGGGCATACACAGATACGCAGTATTTT
V gene: TRBV5-1
D gene: TRBD1
clone size: -
CDR3 length: 15
J gene: TRBJ2-3

CDR3 protein: CASSKDRGPLTF
CDR3 DNA: TGTGCCAGCAGCAAAGACAGGGGCCCTTTGACCTTC
V gene: TRBV9
D gene: TRBD1
clone size: -
CDR3 length: 12
J gene: TRBJ1-2

CDR3 protein: CASSLWSGSNQPQHF
CDR3 DNA: TGTGCCAGCAGCTTATGGAGCGGTAGCAATCAGCCCCAGCATTTT
V gene: TRBV7-8
D gene: -
clone size: -
CDR3 length: 15
J gene: TRBJ1-5

CDR3 protein: CASSEQNTEAFF
CDR3 DNA: TGCGCCAGCAGTGAGCAGAACACTGAAGCTTTCTTT
V gene: TRBV10-2
D gene: -
clone size: -
CDR3 length: 12
J gene: TRBJ1-1

CDR3 protein: CASSLDTPNYGYTF
CDR3 DNA: TGCGCCAGCAGCTTGGATACACCGAACTATGGCTACACCTTC
V gene: TRBV5-1
D gene: -
clone size: -
CDR3 length: 14
J gene: TRBJ1-2

CDR3 protein: CASSEPDGGPYSNQPQHF
CDR3 DNA: TGTGCCAGCAGTGAGCCGGACGGGGGGCCTTATAGCAATCAGCCCCAGCATTTT
V gene: TRBV2
D gene: -
clone size: -
CDR3 length: 18
J gene: TRBJ1-5

CDR3 protein: CASSQNPLRGAGNTIYF
CDR3 DNA: TGCGCCAGCAGCCAGAACCCGCTCCGGGGAGCGGGAAACACCATATATTTT
V gene: TRBV4-1
D gene: -
clone size: -
CDR3 length: 17
J gene: TRBJ1-3

CDR3 protein: CASSPIQGSSPLHF
CDR3 DNA: TGTGCCAGCAGCCCCATACAGGGCAGTTCACCCCTCCACTTT
V gene: TRBV6-5
D gene: -
clone size: -
CDR3 length: 14
J gene: TRBJ1-6

CDR3 protein: CASSEMGQGTYNEQFF
CDR3 DNA: TGTGCCAGCAGTGAAATGGGACAGGGTACCTACAATGAGCAGTTCTTC
V gene: TRBV2
D gene: TRBD1
clone size: -
CDR3 length: 16
J gene: TRBJ2-1

CDR3 protein: CASSLWGSRSSNQPQHF
CDR3 DNA: TGTGCCAGCAGTTTATGGGGCAGCCGTTCTAGCAATCAGCCCCAGCATTTT
V gene: TRBV27
D gene: -
clone size: -
CDR3 length: 17
J gene: TRBJ1-5

CDR3 protein: CATPTERQKPRKMDTEAFF
CDR3 DNA: TGTGCCACCCCGACAGAGAGACAAAAACCCCGGAAGATGGACACTGAAGCTTTCTTT
V gene: TRBV9
D gene: -
clone size: -
CDR3 length: 19
J gene: TRBJ1-1

CDR3 protein: CASSLFQGVENTEAFF
CDR3 DNA: TGTGCCAGCAGCTTATTCCAGGGCGTAGAGAACACTGAAGCTTTCTTT
V gene: TRBV7-3
D gene: -
clone size: -
CDR3 length: 16
J gene: TRBJ1-1

CDR3 protein: CASSRSELRGLSGANVLTF
CDR3 DNA: TGCGCCAGCAGCCGAAGTGAACTCAGGGGCCTCTCTGGGGCCAACGTCCTGACTTTC
V gene: TRBV5-1
D gene: -
clone size: once
CDR3 length: 19
J gene: TRBJ2-6

CDR3 protein: CASSDAAEYGNEQFF
CDR3 DNA: TGTGCCAGCAGTGATGCAGCCGAATACGGGAATGAGCAGTTCTTC
V gene: TRBV2
D gene: -
clone size: few
CDR3 length: 15
J gene: TRBJ2-1

CDR3 protein: CASSPTGTGPYEQYF
CDR3 DNA: TGTGCCAGCTCACCGACCGGGACAGGCCCCTACGAGCAGTACTTC
V gene: TRBV18
D gene: TRBD1
clone size: -
CDR3 length: 15
J gene: TRBJ2-7

CDR3 protein: CASSPLVFRAATDEQYF
CDR3 DNA: TGCGCCAGCAGCCCCCTCGTCTTCAGGGCGGCAACTGACGAGCAGTACTTC
V gene: TRBV4-1
D gene: -
clone size: -
CDR3 length: 17
J gene: TRBJ2-7

CDR3 protein: CASSLDRNQPQHF
CDR3 DNA: TGTGCCAGCAGCTTAGATCGGAATCAGCCCCAGCATTTT
V gene: TRBV11-2
D gene: -
clone size: -
CDR3 length: 13
J gene: TRBJ1-5

CDR3 protein: CASSLYRMNTEAFF
CDR3 DNA: TGCGCCAGCAGCTTGTACAGGATGAACACTGAAGCTTTCTTT
V gene: TRBV5-1
D gene: -
clone size: -
CDR3 length: 14
J gene: TRBJ1-1

CDR3 protein: CASSEGAGRPYEQYF
CDR3 DNA: TGTGCCAGCAGTGAAGGGGCAGGGAGGCCCTACGAGCAGTACTTC
V gene: TRBV2
D gene: -
clone size: -
CDR3 length: 15
J gene: TRBJ2-7